This TCR beta chain derives from a study of T cell clusters in autoimmune cytopenias (dated by TCRdb to the late 2010s). Regarding the study in general: The median TRB sequencing depth was roughly 56,000 reads per sample, and the median number of distinct TRB clonotypes was more than 2,000 per sample. TRB and IGH repertoires from peripheral blood were sequenced in autoimmune cytopenia patients at active disease and during treatment follow-up, with healthy, CLL and autoimmune hepatitis controls included alongside. The study aimed to test whether autoimmune cytopenia patients carry a disease-specific immune repertoire signature usable as a blood-based biomarker. Results the study describes overall, beyond this receptor: The T cell clusters were only ever defined in silico, so experimental validation of their functional role was still needed. GLIPH suggested that primary autoimmune cytopenia patients lacked physiological T cell clusters: some 53 clusters were exclusive to healthy donors versus 15 to 20 exclusive to patients. Healthy donors showed approximately 3-fold more exclusive TRB clusters than active autoimmune hepatitis patients, consistent with an autoimmunity-wide signature. TRB repertoire shifts, with less even repertoires in secondary cytopenia and CLL, mostly reflected lymphoma bias rather than autoimmunity. In the comparison of secondary cytopenia with CLL, no cluster-lack signature showed up, apparently because the dominant lymphoma-associated repertoire masked the signature.

The CDR3, from cysteine to phenylalanine, totals 13 residues. No DNA has been recorded. The germline V gene encodes CDR1 SGHRS and CDR2 YFSETQ. Points on this clonotype: Its target antigen remains unknown.

TRB amplification used about 260 ng of peripheral blood genomic DNA, tens of thousands of genome equivalents, per sample. TRB rearrangements were amplified by multiplex PCR following a touch-down protocol, with the TRB-A and TRB-B primer pools mixed in one tube. Illumina adapters and sample indices were added to the amplicons through two consecutive PCR reactions using Phusion HS II polymerase. The amplicons were purified from gel with the NucleoSpin Gel and PCR Clean-up kit, after which the amplicons were quantified by Qubit and checked for quality on an Agilent 2100 Bioanalyzer. Sequencing of the libraries was done on an Illumina MiSeq with 600-cycle, single-indexed, paired-end runs. Turning to the authors' computational methods: TRB reads were aligned and assembled with MiXCR version 2.1.12 using the default MiXCR reference library. Each unique CDR3 nucleotide sequence defined a clone, and only productive sequences with at least two reads were analysed. Repertoire diversity was assessed with alpha-parameterized diversity profiles (alpha 0 to 5), including the Shannon (alpha 1) and Simpson (alpha 2) indices, which were computed with an R script. Combinatorial TRB VJ usage was calculated with the tcR package and was compared between cohorts by principal component analysis performed with ade4. GLIPH clustering of TCRbeta CDR3s was carried out on cohort pairs matched by age and read depth, and cluster frequencies were compared by Wilcoxon test. TCRdb reprocessed the reads into one record per CDR3 protein sequence, lacking DNA. V and J calls and clone size were set by TCRdb, not the authors. The sample's clone listing holds 4,500 to 6,000 distinct CDR3 sequences. Around 16% of the sample comes from the top ten.

The source is a human donor with an autoimmune cytopenia or autoimmune hepatitis (not recorded which). The chain employs TRBV5-1 and TRBJ2-1. Sequencing used peripheral blood. The CDR3 reads CASSLALVDEQFF.